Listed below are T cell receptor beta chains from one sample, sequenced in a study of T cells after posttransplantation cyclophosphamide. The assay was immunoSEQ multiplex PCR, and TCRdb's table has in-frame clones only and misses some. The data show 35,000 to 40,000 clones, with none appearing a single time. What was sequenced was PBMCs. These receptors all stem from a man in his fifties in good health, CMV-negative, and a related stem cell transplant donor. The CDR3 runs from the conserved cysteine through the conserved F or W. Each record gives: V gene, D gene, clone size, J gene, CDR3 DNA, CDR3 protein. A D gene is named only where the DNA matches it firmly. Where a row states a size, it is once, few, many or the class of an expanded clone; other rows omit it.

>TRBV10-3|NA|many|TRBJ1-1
TGTGCCATCAGTGGGACTCAGGGGCCCGCCGAAGCTTTCTTT
CAISGTQGPAEAFF
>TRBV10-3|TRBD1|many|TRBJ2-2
TGTGCCACCCACAGGGGGGTCCGAGACACCGGGGAGCTGTTTTTT
CATHRGVRDTGELFF
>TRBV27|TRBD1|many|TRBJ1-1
TGTGCCAGCAGTTTTCTGCCCGGGACAGGGGACACTGAAGCTTTCTTT
CASSFLPGTGDTEAFF
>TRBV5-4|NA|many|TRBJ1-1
TGTGCCAGCAGCTTGGCAGAACCGAACACTGAAGCTTTCTTT
CASSLAEPNTEAFF
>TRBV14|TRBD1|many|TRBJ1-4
TGTGCCAGCAGCCTACAGGGGACGGGTGAAAAACTGTTTTTT
CASSLQGTGEKLFF
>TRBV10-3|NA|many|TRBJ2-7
TGTGCCATCGGCCGGGACAACGGGGCCGACGAGCAGTACTTC
CAIGRDNGADEQYF
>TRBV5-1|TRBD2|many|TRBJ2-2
TGCGCCAGCAACCTCGGGGGTAGCGGGGATAACACCGGGGAGCTGTTTTTT
CASNLGGSGDNTGELFF
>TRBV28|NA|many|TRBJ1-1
TGTGCCAGCAGTTCATCAGGACTGACAAGGAACACTGAAGCTTTCTTT
CASSSSGLTRNTEAFF
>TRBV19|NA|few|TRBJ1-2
TGTGCCAGTAGTATAGTCGGAGGGGAACACTATGGCTACACCTTC
CASSIVGGEHYGYTF
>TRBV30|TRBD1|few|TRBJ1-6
TGTGCCTGGAGTGTAGGCAGGGGGAAATCACCCCTCCACTTT
CAWSVGRGKSPLHF
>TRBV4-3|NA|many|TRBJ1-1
TGCGCCAGCAGCCAGTGGGGGGGATTTGTGGCGAACACTGAAGCTTTCTTT
CASSQWGGFVANTEAFF
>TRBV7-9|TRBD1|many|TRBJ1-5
TGTGCCAGCAGCTTAGAGGGACAGACGATGAACAATCAGCCCCAGCATTTT
CASSLEGQTMNNQPQHF
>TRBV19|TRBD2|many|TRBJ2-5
TGTGCCAGTAGAACTAGCGGGGGGGCGAGAGAGACCCAGTACTTC
CASRTSGGARETQYF
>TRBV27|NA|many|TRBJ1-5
TGTGCCAGCAGTCCCCGGGGGGGAGAGGCCAGCAATCAGCCCCAGCATTTT
CASSPRGGEASNQPQHF
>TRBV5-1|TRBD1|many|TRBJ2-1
TGCGCCAGCAGCTTGTGGGGACAGCGCAATGAGCAGTTCTTC
CASSLWGQRNEQFF
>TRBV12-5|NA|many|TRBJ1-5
TGTGCTAGTGGTTTAAATCTAAATCAGCCCCAGCATTTT
CASGLNLNQPQHF
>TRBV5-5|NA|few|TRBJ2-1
TGTGCCAGCAGCCCTTCCCCCCGCAGTATCACCTACAATGAGCAGTTCTTC
CASSPSPRSITYNEQFF
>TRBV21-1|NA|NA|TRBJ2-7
TGTGCCAGCAGCAGTGACTGGCTTTCCTACGAGCAGTACTTC
CASSSDWLSYEQYF
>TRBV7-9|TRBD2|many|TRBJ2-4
TGTGCCAGCAGCGTAGGGGCGGGGGGGTTTCAGTACTTC
CASSVGAGGFQYF
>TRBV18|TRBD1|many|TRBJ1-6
TGTGCCAGCTCATCCTCAGGGGGCGAGCATACCCCCCTCCACTTT
CASSSSGGEHTPLHF
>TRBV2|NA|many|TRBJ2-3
TGTGCCAGCAGTGAACGGCGGGTTCGAGGGTTAGACACAGATACGCAGTATTTT
CASSERRVRGLDTDTQYF
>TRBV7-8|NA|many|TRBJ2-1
TGTGCCAGCAGCACCGGGACACCTTACAATGAGCAGTTCTTC
CASSTGTPYNEQFF
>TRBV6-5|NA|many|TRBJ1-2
TGTGCCAGCAGTTACGGACACCAAGCTAACTATGGCTACACCTTC
CASSYGHQANYGYTF
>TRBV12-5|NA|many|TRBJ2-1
TGTGCTAGTGGTTTTTGGGGTTCCCTAAGCGGAATTCGCTACAATGAGCAGTTCTTC
CASGFWGSLSGIRYNEQFF
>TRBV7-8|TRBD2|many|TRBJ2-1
TGTGCCAGCAGCTCGGCTCTTCCTGGACTAGCGGGGGGGCCCAGGAGAAACAATGAGCAGTTCTTC
CASSSALPGLAGGPRRNNEQFF
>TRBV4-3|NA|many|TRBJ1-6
TGCGCCAGCAGCCAAGTAACCGGGACTCTTAATTCACCCCTCCACTTT
CASSQVTGTLNSPLHF
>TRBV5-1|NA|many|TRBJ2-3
TGCGCCAGCAGCTTGGCCGGACTAGGGGGAGATACGCAGTATTTT
CASSLAGLGGDTQYF
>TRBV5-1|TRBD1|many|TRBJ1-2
TGCGCCAGCAGCTTGGCTAAGTTACAGGGGTTCCGTGGCTACACCTTC
CASSLAKLQGFRGYTF
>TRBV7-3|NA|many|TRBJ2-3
TGTGCCAGCAGCCTCAGCGTAGATACGCAGTATTTT
CASSLSVDTQYF